The 18 T cell receptor beta chains reported below all come from one sample, sequenced in a study of blood T cell repertoires in COVID-19 (TCRdb year 2020). The method behind the library was the immunoSEQ multiplex PCR assay. The source is immuneACCESS, and TCRdb retained only in-frame sequences with V and J called. Part of the clones is not carried over; for the studies checked, unresolved V genes explain less than half of this, and the remainder is unexplained. Present in this sample are roughly 60,000 clones, about 81% of which were seen just once. The ten largest make up under 15% of the sample. Sequencing was carried out using peripheral blood. The receptors originated from an elderly man with acute or convalescent COVID-19.

The chain joins TRBV5-1 to TRBJ2-3; 14 positions agree with TRBD2. V lost 4 bases, J lost 3 bases, and 4 bases stayed unmatched. The germline V gene encodes CDR1 SGHRS and CDR2 YFSETQ. This CDR3 has 16 residues. The CDR3 is CASSMTSGGVTDTQYF. The DNA for the CDR3 is TGCGCCAGCAGCATGACTAGCGGGGGGGTGACAGATACGCAGTATTTT.

The V gene is TRBV11-2, the J gene TRBJ2-2; 9 bases fit TRBD2. V lost 5 bases to trimming and J lost 1 base; unmatched junction nucleotides: 5. The CDR3 is 16 amino acids. Germline V gene sequence: CDR1 SGHAT, CDR2 FQNNGV. CDR3 amino acids: CASSPLAGENTGELFF. Here the CDR3 DNA reads TGTGCCAGCAGCCCTTTAGCGGGGGAGAACACCGGGGAGCTGTTTTTT.

The genes are TRBV13 and TRBJ2-7, with TRBD1 matching over 8 bases. The germline CDR1 and CDR2 sequences are PRHDT and FYEKMQ (reference sequence). The V gene end was trimmed by 4 bases and the J gene end by 7 bases; junction bases not matched to a gene: 18. The length of the CDR3 is 17 residues. The CDR3 spells CASSSKSGAQGAREQYF. CDR3 bases: TGTGCCAGCAGCTCAAAATCAGGGGCCCAGGGGGCTCGGGAGCAGTACTTC.

This clone was observed a few times. This chain connects TRBV7-3 to TRBJ2-1, with 8 nucleotides matching TRBD2. Germline CDR1 SGHTA, CDR2 FQGTGA. CDR3 length: 16 residues. J gave up 9 bases and V 5 bases, and 15 bases lay outside the gene matches. CDR3: CASSPRSGDRVGEQFF. DNA of the CDR3: TGTGCCAGCAGCCCCCGTAGCGGGGATAGGGTAGGTGAGCAGTTCTTC.

This clone has only one observation. The chain uses TRBV5-6 and TRBJ1-6; no clear D. Germline CDR1 reads SGHDT; CDR2 reads YYEEEE. V was shortened by 2 bases and J by 6 bases, with 6 bases between the two germline ends. This CDR3 is 13 amino acids long. In nucleotides, the CDR3 is TGTGCCAGCAGCTTACAGATTAATTCACCCCTCCACTTT. Amino acids: CASSLQINSPLHF.

Only a few counts were recorded for this clone. This chain links TRBV3-1 (or the pseudogene TRBV3-2) with TRBJ2-1; a possible D gene is TRBD2 (5 bases). CDR1 and CDR2 from the germline V gene are LGHDT and YNNKEL (reference sequence). CDR3 length: 14 residues. Trimming stripped 4 bases from V and 6 bases from J, with 13 bases between. CDR3 sequence reads: CASSRLTRANEQFF. CDR3 DNA: TGTGCCAGCAGCCGCCTCACTAGAGCCAATGAGCAGTTCTTC.

The chain uses TRBV27 and TRBJ1-2, with 7 bases lining up with TRBD1. The germline CDR1 and CDR2 sequences are MNHEY and SMNVEV (reference sequence). Trimming removed 6 bases from V and 4 bases from J; junction bases left unmatched: 8. This CDR3 is 14 amino acids long. CDR3 DNA sequence: TGTGCCAGCAGCGTGACAGGGCCGGGCTATGGCTACACCTTC. It specifies CASSVTGPGYGYTF.

This sequence joins TRBV2 and TRBJ1-1; 7 bases map to TRBD1. With 1 base clipped from V and 5 bases from J, the junction kept 4 bases outside the gene matches. This CDR3 comprises 14 residues. The germline V gene encodes CDR1 SNHLY and CDR2 FYNNEI. The CDR3 nucleotides read TGTGCCAGCAGTGAAGAGACAGGGCGGACTGAAGCTTTCTTT. Translating it yields CASSEETGRTEAFF.

This clone was recorded a few times. The rearrangement links TRBV7-2 to TRBJ1-5, with 11 bases that match TRBD1. V gave up 5 bases and J gave up 4 bases; unmatched junction bases: 4. The CDR3 loop spans 15 amino acids. Germline V CDR1 and CDR2: SGHTA, FQGNSA. The CDR3 loop reads CASSRGQGVNQPQHF. DNA of the CDR3: TGTGCCAGCAGCCGGGGACAGGGGGTGAATCAGCCCCAGCATTTT.

This chain connects TRBV7-9 to TRBJ1-2, with D possibly matching TRBD1 (5 bases). Germline assignment: CDR1 SEHNR and CDR2 FQNEAQ (reference sequence). Trimming left V 3 bases short and J 6 bases short, with 8 bases between. The CDR3 runs 12 residues. For the CDR3, the DNA is TGTGCCAGCAGCTTGCAGGGTGATGGCTACACCTTC. Translating gives CASSLQGDGYTF.

The V gene is TRBV7-2, the J gene TRBJ1-6; 8 bases agree with TRBD1. CDR1 is SGHTA, CDR2 FQGNSA, per germline. CDR3 size: 15 residues. Trimming took 6 bases from V and 0 from J; bases not matched to a gene: 1. The CDR3 protein is CASRGQVSYNSPLHF. Written as DNA, the CDR3 is TGTGCCAGCAGGGGACAGGTCTCCTATAATTCACCCCTCCACTTT.

This clone was counted between two and nine times. The rearrangement joins TRBV5-8 to TRBJ1-5; perhaps TRBD1 as D (5 bases). This CDR3 region has 15 residues. Per germline, CDR1 SGHTS and CDR2 YDEGEE. The germline V and J ends were trimmed by 2 bases and 0 bases, with 9 bases remaining between them. The CDR3 region has the DNA TGTGCCAGCAGCTTCCAGGGTTATAGCAATCAGCCCCAGCATTTT. Its protein is CASSFQGYSNQPQHF.

The V and J genes are TRBV20-1 and TRBJ1-4; D is uncertain. The CDR3 has 10 residues. The V gene lost 7 bases and the J gene lost 7 bases, with 7 bases spanning the gap. In germline, CDR1 is DFQATT, CDR2 SNEGSKA (reference sequence). The DNA for the CDR3 is TGCAGTGGAGGGAGTGAAAAACTGTTTTTT. It translates to CSGGSEKLFF.

The rearrangement links TRBV19 to TRBJ2-2; possibly TRBD1 for D (6 bases). With 6 bases removed from V and 3 bases from J, the gap between germline ends came to 14 bases. The length of the CDR3 is 15 residues. Germline lookup yields CDR1 LNHDA and CDR2 SQIVND (reference sequence). CDR3 residues: CASRGQTLYTGELFF. The DNA of the CDR3 is TGTGCCAGTAGAGGACAGACCCTATACACCGGGGAGCTGTTTTTT.

The chain carries TRBV2 and TRBJ2-3; D possibly corresponds to TRBD1 (6 bases). Between the trimmed V and J ends, which lost 4 bases and 5 bases, there was a span of 16 bases. The CDR3 runs to 15 residues. Germline CDR1 is SNHLY and CDR2 is FYNNEI. In nucleotides, the CDR3 is TGTGCCAGCAGTGCCGACAGGAATGTGATAGATACGCAGTATTTT. Protein sequence: CASSADRNVIDTQYF. Full variable domain (remainder filled in from reference TRBV2 and TRBJ2-3): EPEVTQTPSHQVTQMGQEVILRCVPISNHLYFYWYRQILGQKVEFLVSFYNNEISEKSEIFDDQFSVERPDGSNFTLKIRSTKLEDSAMYFCASSADRNVIDTQYFGPGTRLTVL.

The CDR3 DNA sequence: TGTGCCAGCAGTTACTCGGGCCACAATCAGCCCCAGCATTTT. Its protein product is CASSYSGHNQPQHF. The chain employs TRBV6-5 and TRBJ1-5; D gene uncertain. Germline CDR1 is MNHEY and CDR2 is SVGAGI. Trimming stripped 0 bases from V and 3 bases from J, with 6 bases between. This CDR3 has 14 amino acids.

The V and J genes are TRBV6-2 or TRBV6-3 and TRBJ2-1, with D tentatively TRBD2 (6 bases). This CDR3 region has 17 residues. V dropped 4 bases and J dropped 7 bases, with 23 bases sitting between them. CDR1 and CDR2 (germline): MNHEY, SVGEGT. The CDR3 loop is CASSSLPERVNNNEQFF. The CDR3 nucleotides read TGTGCCAGCAGTTCCCTCCCAGAGCGGGTAAACAATAATGAGCAGTTCTTC.

This clone was picked up one time. The chain recombines TRBV21-1 with TRBJ2-7; whether TRBD2, the table's D call, matches the DNA was not checked. TRBV21-1 is a listed pseudogene. The length of the CDR3 is 14 residues. The CDR3 DNA reads TGTGCCAGCAGCAAAGGTAGCAGTTCCCACGAGCAGTACTTC. Translating gives CASSKGSSSHEQYF.